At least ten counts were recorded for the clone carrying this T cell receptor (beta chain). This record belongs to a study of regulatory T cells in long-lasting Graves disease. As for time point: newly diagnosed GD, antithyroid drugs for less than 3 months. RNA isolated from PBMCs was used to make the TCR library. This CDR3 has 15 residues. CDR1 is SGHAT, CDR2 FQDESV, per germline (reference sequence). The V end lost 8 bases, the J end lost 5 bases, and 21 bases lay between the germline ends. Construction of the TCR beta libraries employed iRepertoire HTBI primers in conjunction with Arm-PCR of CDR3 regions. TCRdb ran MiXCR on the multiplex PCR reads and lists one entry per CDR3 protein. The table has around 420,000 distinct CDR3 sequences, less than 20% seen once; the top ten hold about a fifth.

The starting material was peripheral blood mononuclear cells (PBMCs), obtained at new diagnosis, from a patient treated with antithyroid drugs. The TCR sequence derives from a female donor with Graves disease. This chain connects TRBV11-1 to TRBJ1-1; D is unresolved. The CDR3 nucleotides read TGTGCCAGCGTAAACAAGGAGGTCCCGAGGACTGAAGCTTTCTTT. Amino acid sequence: CASVNKEVPRTEAFF.